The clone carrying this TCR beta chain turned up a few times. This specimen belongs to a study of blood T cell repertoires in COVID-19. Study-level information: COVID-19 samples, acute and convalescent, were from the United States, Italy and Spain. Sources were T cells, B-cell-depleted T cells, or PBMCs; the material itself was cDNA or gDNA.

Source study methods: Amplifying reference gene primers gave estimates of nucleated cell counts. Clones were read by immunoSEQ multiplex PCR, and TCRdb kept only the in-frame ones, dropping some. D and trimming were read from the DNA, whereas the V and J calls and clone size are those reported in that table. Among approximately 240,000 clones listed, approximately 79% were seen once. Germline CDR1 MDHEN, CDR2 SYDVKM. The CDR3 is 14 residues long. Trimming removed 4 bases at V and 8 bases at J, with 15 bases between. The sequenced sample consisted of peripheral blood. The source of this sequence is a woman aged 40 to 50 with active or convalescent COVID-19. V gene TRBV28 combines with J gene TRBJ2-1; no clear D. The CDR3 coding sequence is TGTGCCAGCAGTTCGATACAGACGTCGGATGAGCAGTTCTTC. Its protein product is CASSSIQTSDEQFF. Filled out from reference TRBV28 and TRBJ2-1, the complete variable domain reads DVKVTQSSRYLVKRTGEKVFLECVQDMDHENMFWYRQDPGLGLRLIYFSYDVKMKEKGDIPEGYSVSREKKERFSLILESASTNQTSMYLCASSSIQTSDEQFFGPGTRLTVL.